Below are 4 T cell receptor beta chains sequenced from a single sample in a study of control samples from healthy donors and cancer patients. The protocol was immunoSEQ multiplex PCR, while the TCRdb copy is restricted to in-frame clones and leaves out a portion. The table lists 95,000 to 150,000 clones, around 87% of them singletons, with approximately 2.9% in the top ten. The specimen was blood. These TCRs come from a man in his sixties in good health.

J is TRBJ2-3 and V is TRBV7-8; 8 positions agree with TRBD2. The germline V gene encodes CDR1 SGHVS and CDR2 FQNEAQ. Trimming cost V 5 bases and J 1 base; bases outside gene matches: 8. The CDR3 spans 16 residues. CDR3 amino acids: CASSIFSAGGTDTQYF. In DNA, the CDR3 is TGTGCCAGCAGCATATTTTCAGCGGGGGGCACAGATACGCAGTATTTT.

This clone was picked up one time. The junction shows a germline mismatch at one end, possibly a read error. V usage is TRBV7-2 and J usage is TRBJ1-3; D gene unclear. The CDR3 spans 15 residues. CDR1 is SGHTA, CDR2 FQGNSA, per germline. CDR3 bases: TGTGCCAGCAGCTTCACGGGGATCCCTGGAAGCACCATATATTTT. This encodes CASSFTGIPGSTIYF.

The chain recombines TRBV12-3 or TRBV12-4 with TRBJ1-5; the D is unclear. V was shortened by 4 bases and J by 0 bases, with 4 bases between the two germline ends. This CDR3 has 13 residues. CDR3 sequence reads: CASSWNSNQPQHF. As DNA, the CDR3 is TGTGCCAGCAGTTGGAATAGCAATCAGCCCCAGCATTTT.

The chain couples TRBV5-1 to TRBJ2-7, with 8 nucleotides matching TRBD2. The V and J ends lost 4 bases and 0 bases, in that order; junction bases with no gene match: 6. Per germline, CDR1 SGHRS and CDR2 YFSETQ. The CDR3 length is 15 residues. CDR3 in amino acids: CASSPSSGFSYEQYF. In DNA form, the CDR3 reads TGCGCCAGCAGCCCTTCTAGCGGGTTCTCCTACGAGCAGTACTTC.